A single T cell receptor (beta chain) is shown here with its context. The antigen remains unidentified. The sample originates from a study of shared clonotypes between healthy human individuals. At the level of the study: Ranging from 18 to 49 in age, donors were two women and a few men.

Trimming left V 7 bases short and J 4 bases short, with 13 bases between. Germline values: CDR1 SGHAT, CDR2 FQNNGV. This CDR3 spans 13 amino acids. Study conclusions and caveats: Compared with clonotypes that all four donors shared, non-shared clonotypes had lower generation probabilities.

The protocol was immunoSEQ multiplex PCR, while the TCRdb copy is restricted to in-frame clones and leaves out a portion. The sample yields approximately 1.5 million clones, around 98.5% seen once. This chain connects TRBV11-2 to TRBJ1-2; D is undetermined. This TCR was sampled from a man in his thirties or forties in good health. What was sequenced was naive CD4+ T cells sorted from blood. As to subset: CD45RA+ positively selected. CDR3 sequence reads: CASTRASIYGYTF. DNA for the CDR3: TGTGCCAGCACCCGAGCGAGCATCTATGGCTACACCTTC.